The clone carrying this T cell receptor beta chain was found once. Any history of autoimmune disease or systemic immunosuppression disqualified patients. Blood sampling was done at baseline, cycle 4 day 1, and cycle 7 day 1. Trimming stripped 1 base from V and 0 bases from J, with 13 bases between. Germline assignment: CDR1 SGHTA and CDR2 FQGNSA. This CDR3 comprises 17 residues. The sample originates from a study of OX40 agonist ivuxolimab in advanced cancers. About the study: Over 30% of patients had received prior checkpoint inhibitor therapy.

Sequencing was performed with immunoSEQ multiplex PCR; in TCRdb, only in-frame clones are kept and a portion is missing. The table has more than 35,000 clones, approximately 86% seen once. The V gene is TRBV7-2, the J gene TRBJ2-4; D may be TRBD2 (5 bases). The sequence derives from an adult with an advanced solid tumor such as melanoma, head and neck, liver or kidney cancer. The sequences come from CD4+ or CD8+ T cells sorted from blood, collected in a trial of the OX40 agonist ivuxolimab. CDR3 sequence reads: CASSLVFSAVAKNIQYF. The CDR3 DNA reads TGTGCCAGCAGCTTAGTTTTTAGCGCCGTAGCCAAAAACATTCAGTACTTC.